This T cell receptor beta chain is from a study of blood T cell repertoires in COVID-19. Study details: Some COVID-19 samples were acute and others convalescent; all came from the United States, Italy and Spain. Nucleic acid was either cDNA or gDNA, and it came from T cells, B-cell-depleted T cells, or PBMCs.

The method was immunoSEQ multiplex PCR; TCRdb's version includes in-frame clones alone and lacks a portion of them. Among fewer than 250,000 clones, approximately 85% were seen once, and the ten largest hold approximately 9.6%. Participants had their cohort set by participant-reported clinical history. V dropped 7 bases and J dropped 7; count of bases not matched to a gene: 16. In germline, CDR1 is SQVTM, CDR2 ANQGSEA. The length of the CDR3 is 17 residues. The chain joins TRBV29-1 to TRBJ2-1; 13 bases match TRBD2. The TCR originated in a woman aged 45-65 years with acute COVID-19. The sequenced sample was PBMCs or T cells enriched from blood (not recorded which). CDR3 sequence: CSALRGLAGSLGNEQFF. CDR3 sequence (DNA): TGCAGCGCCCTGAGGGGACTAGCGGGGAGTCTGGGGAATGAGCAGTTCTTC.